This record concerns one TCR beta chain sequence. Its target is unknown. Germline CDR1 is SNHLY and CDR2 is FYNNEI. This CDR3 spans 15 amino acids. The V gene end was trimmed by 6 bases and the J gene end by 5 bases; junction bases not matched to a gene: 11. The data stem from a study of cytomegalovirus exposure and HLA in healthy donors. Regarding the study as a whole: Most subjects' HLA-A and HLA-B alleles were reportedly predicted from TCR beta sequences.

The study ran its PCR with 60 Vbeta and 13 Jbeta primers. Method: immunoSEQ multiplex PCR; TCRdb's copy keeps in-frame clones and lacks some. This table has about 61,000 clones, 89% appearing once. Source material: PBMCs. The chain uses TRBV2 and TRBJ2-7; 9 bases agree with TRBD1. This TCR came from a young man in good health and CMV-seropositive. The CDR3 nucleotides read TGTGCCAGCAGCAACCGGGACAGGGAGGGCGACGAGCAGTACTTC. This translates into CASSNRDREGDEQYF.